The clone carrying this T cell receptor (beta chain) was found a few times. TCRdb itself ran the 5' RACE reads through MiXCR, one entry per CDR3 protein. The table includes more than 350,000 distinct CDR3 sequences, under 25% detected once. The record originates from a study of T-cell memory formation after mild COVID-19. Germline loops: CDR1 MNHEY, CDR2 SVGEGT. Deletions cut 5 bases from V and 1 base from J, with 6 bases between. This CDR3 has 12 amino acids. The chain recombines TRBV6-2 or TRBV6-3 with TRBJ2-7; no definite D call. Sequencing was carried out using PBMCs or a T cell subset sorted from them (not recorded which). The source is an adult woman who had mild COVID-19 (a few samples of this study predate the infection). Cell type and time point are not known. The CDR3 nucleotides read TGTGCCAGCAGTCATCAATCCTACGAGCAGTACTTC. This sequence encodes CASSHQSYEQYF.